This T cell receptor beta chain was captured in a study of blood T cell repertoires in COVID-19. About the study: COVID-19 samples from acute and convalescent phases originated in the United States, Italy and Spain. PBMCs, B-cell-depleted T cells, or T cells were the source of the cDNA or gDNA that made up the material.

Per the original methods: Reference gene primer amplification gave nucleated cell count estimates. The assay was immunoSEQ multiplex PCR, and TCRdb's table has in-frame clones only and misses some. V and J calls and clone size follow that table, whereas D and trimming were derived from the DNA. The sample yields more than 350,000 clones, about 89% seen once. Seattle's cohort entered during active infection and was followed longitudinally. V shed 4 bases, J shed 6 bases, and the junction held 10 bases outside the gene matches. The germline gives CDR1 SGHTS, CDR2 YDEGEE. This CDR3 spans 15 amino acids. This chain uses TRBV5-8 with TRBJ2-1; 7 nucleotides match TRBD2. Sample: peripheral blood. This receptor was identified in a woman in her 30s with COVID-19, enrolled during active disease. Written as DNA, the CDR3 is TGTGCCAGCAGCCGGGGAGCTAGCGGATTCAATGAGCAGTTCTTC. Its translation is CASSRGASGFNEQFF.